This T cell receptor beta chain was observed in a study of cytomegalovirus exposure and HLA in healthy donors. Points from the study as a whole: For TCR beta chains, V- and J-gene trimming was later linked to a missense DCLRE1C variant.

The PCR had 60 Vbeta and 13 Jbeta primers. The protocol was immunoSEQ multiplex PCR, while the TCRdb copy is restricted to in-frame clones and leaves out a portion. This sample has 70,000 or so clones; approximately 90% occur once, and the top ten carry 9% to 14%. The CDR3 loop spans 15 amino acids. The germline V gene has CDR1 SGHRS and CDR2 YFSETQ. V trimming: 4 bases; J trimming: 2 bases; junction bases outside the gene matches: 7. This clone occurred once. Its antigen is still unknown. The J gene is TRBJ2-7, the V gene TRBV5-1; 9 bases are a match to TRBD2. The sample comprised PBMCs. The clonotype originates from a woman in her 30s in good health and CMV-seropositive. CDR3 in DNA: TGCGCCAGCAGCGCCGTCGCTAGCGGGACCTACGAGCAGTACTTC. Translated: CASSAVASGTYEQYF.